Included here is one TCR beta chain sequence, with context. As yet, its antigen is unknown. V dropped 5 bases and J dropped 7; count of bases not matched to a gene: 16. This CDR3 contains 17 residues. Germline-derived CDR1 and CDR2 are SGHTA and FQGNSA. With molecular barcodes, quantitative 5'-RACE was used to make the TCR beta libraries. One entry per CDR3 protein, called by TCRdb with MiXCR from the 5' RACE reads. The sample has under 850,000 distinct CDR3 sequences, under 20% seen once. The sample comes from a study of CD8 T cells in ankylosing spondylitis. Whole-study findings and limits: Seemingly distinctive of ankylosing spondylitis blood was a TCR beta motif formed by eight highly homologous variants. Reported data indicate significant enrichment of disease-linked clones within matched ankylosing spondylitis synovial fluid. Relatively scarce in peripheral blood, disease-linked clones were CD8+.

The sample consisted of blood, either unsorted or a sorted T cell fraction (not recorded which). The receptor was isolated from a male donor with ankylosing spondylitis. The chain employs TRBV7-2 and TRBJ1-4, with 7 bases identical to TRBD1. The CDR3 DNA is TGTGCCAGCAGCCGGGACAGAGCTACCCGGCAGGGTGAAAAACTGTTTTTT. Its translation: CASSRDRATRQGEKLFF.